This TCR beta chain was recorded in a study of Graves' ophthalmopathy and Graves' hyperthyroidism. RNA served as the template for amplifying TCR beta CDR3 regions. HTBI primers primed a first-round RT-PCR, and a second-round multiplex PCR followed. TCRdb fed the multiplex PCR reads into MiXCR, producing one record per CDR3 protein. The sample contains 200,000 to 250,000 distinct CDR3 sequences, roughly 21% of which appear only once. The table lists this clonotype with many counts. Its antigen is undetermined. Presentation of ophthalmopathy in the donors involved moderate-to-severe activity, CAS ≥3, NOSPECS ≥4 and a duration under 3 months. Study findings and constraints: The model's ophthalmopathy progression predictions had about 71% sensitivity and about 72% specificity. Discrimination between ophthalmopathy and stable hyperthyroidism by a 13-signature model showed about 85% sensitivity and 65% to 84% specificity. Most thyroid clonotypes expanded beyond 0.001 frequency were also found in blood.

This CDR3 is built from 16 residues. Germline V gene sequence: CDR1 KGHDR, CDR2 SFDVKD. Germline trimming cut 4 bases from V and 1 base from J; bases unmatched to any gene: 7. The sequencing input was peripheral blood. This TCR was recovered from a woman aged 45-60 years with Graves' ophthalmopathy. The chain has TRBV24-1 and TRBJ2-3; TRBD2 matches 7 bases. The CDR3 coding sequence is TGTGCCACCAGTGACCGGGGGGAAGGCGGCACAGATACGCAGTATTTT. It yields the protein CATSDRGEGGTDTQYF.